This entry lists 16 T cell receptor beta chains sequenced from one sample in a study of blood T cell repertoires in COVID-19. Here immunoSEQ multiplex PCR was the method, and the copy in TCRdb shows in-frame clones only, minus some. The table shows about 280,000 clones, with less than 85% occurring only once. Sample: PBMCs or T cells enriched from blood (not recorded which). These receptors were obtained from a woman in her forties or fifties who had recovered from COVID-19.

The CDR3 loop reads CSVGPQGSREQYF. The CDR3 region has the DNA TGCAGCGTTGGCCCCCAGGGTTCGCGCGAGCAGTACTTC. This rearrangement joins TRBV29-1 to TRBJ2-7; D perhaps matches TRBD1 (5 bases). Germline lookup yields CDR1 SQVTM and CDR2 ANQGSEA. This CDR3 has 13 residues. With 4 bases removed from V and 6 bases from J, the gap between germline ends came to 16 bases.

A note on this clone: Other nucleotide sequences in the sample specify the same CDR3. J is TRBJ2-5 and V is TRBV19; 10 nucleotides line up with TRBD2. The CDR3 extends over 16 amino acids. J lost 0 bases, V lost 1 base, and 2 bases had no gene match. Germline CDR1 LNHDA, CDR2 SQIVND (reference sequence). CDR3 residues: CASSIGLAGDQETQYF. CDR3 bases: TGTGCCAGTAGTATAGGGCTAGCGGGAGACCAAGAGACCCAGTACTTC. The variable domain in full, completed from reference TRBV19 and TRBJ2-5, reads DGGITQSPKYLFRKEGQNVTLSCEQNLNHDAMYWYRQDPGQGLRLIYYSQIVNDFQKGDIAEGYSVSREKKESFPLTVTSAQKNPTAFYLCASSIGLAGDQETQYFGPGTRLLVL.

The chain uses TRBV5-5 and TRBJ1-2, with 7 nucleotides matching TRBD1. Trimming removed 0 bases from V and 4 bases from J; junction bases left unmatched: 0. The germline V gene has CDR1 SGHKS and CDR2 YYEKEE (reference sequence). The CDR3 has 13 residues. CDR3 sequence (DNA): TGTGCCAGCAGCTTGGCAGGGGGCTATGGCTACACCTTC. It codes for CASSLAGGYGYTF.

CDR3 region: CASSLEGTGTNEQFF. The CDR3 DNA reads as TGTGCCAGCAGCTTAGAAGGGACAGGGACCAATGAGCAGTTCTTC. The J gene is TRBJ2-1, the V gene TRBV11-3; 9 bases align to TRBD1. The CDR3 runs 15 residues. The junction had 3 bases not matched to a gene; V was cut back by 0 bases and J by 6 bases. The V gene's germline CDR1 is SGHNT and CDR2 YENEEA.

This chain joins TRBV7-8 and TRBJ1-4, with D possibly being TRBD1 (5 bases). V shed 1 base and J shed 5 bases, with 8 bases lying between them. The CDR3 covers 14 residues. Germline lookup yields CDR1 SGHVS and CDR2 FQNEAQ. The CDR3 here is CASSLVTGNEKLFF. As DNA, the CDR3 is TGTGCCAGCAGCTTAGTTACAGGAAATGAAAAACTGTTTTTT.

The genes are TRBV28 and TRBJ1-6; 8 bases line up with TRBD1. V dropped 2 bases and J dropped 7; count of bases not matched to a gene: 7. This CDR3 contains 16 residues. Germline V lookup: CDR1 MDHEN, CDR2 SYDVKM. CDR3: CASSLTGGQGNSPLHF. CDR3 DNA: TGTGCCAGCAGTTTAACAGGGGGGCAGGGAAATTCACCCCTCCACTTT.

This sequence joins TRBV5-1 and TRBJ2-5, with 9 nucleotides matching TRBD2. This CDR3 is built from 17 residues. V lost 2 bases, J lost 5 bases, and 13 bases stayed unmatched. Per germline, CDR1 SGHRS and CDR2 YFSETQ. In DNA, the CDR3 is TGCGCCAGCAGCTTTAGGACTAGCGCTCCCGCGATGGAGACCCAGTACTTC. Protein sequence: CASSFRTSAPAMETQYF.

The chain combines TRBV30 with TRBJ1-4; TRBD1 agrees at 9 bases. J was trimmed by 6 bases and V by 2 bases; bases with no gene match: 10. Germline CDR1 and CDR2: GTSNPN and SVGIG (reference sequence). The CDR3 is 16 residues long. The CDR3 is CAWSKNRDRVHEKLFF. DNA for the CDR3: TGTGCCTGGAGTAAAAACCGGGACAGGGTACATGAAAAACTGTTTTTT.

This clone was observed once. The J gene is TRBJ2-2, the V gene TRBV6-5; 8 bases are a match to TRBD2. Germline trimming cut 6 bases from V and 1 base from J; bases unmatched to any gene: 4. Germline CDR1 and CDR2: MNHEY and SVGAGI. This CDR3 has 15 residues. The CDR3, as DNA: TGTGCCAGCAGCACTACTAGCGGGAACACCGGGGAGCTGTTTTTT. This gives the protein CASSTTSGNTGELFF.

The chain couples TRBV5-1 to TRBJ1-5; the D is unclear. There are 18 residues in the CDR3. The germline V gene encodes CDR1 SGHRS and CDR2 YFSETQ. The V end was cut by 0 bases, the J end by 2 bases, with 18 bases between. The CDR3 nucleotides are TGCGCCAGCAGCTTGGCCCGGCCATTGGGAGTTGGCAATCAGCCCCAGCATTTT. Protein: CASSLARPLGVGNQPQHF.

This clone appeared a few times. J is TRBJ2-5 and V is TRBV7-9; D is uncertain. The length of the CDR3 is 12 residues. The germline V and J ends were trimmed by 4 bases and 4 bases, with 7 bases remaining between them. Per the germline V gene, CDR1 is SEHNR and CDR2 is FQNEAQ (reference sequence). The chain's CDR3 is CASSSQIETQYF. CDR3 sequence (DNA): TGTGCCAGCAGCTCCCAGATAGAGACCCAGTACTTC.

The genes are TRBV7-9 and TRBJ1-2; the D is unclear. Between the trimmed V and J ends, which lost 8 bases and 5 bases, there was a span of 15 bases. CDR1 and CDR2 from the germline V gene are SEHNR and FQNEAQ (reference sequence). This CDR3 region has 13 residues. The CDR3 region has the DNA TGTGCCAGCGGAGTCTCCCCCATTTATGGCTACACCTTC. The encoded protein is CASGVSPIYGYTF.

This sequence joins TRBV6-2 or TRBV6-3 and TRBJ1-1; D is undetermined. V shed 2 bases and J shed 11 bases, with 18 bases lying between them. Germline CDR1 reads MNHEY; CDR2 reads SVGEGT. The CDR3 is 14 amino acids. The CDR3 loop reads CASSYLVDQRQAFF. The CDR3 DNA sequence: TGTGCCAGCAGTTACCTTGTTGACCAGCGGCAGGCTTTCTTT.

The V call is TRBV5-1, the J call TRBJ1-6, with TRBD1 matching 9 bases. The CDR3 runs 17 residues. Germline lookup yields CDR1 SGHRS and CDR2 YFSETQ. Trimming took 3 bases from V and 7 from J; bases not matched to a gene: 11. The CDR3 DNA is TGCGCCAGCAGCTCAACGACAGGGGGGACCTCAAATTCACCCCTCCACTTT. It is translated as CASSSTTGGTSNSPLHF.

The chain recombines TRBV4-1 with TRBJ1-6, with 10 bases that match TRBD1. V gave up 2 bases and J gave up 10 bases; unmatched junction bases: 5. CDR3 length: 15 amino acids. Germline-derived CDR1 and CDR2 are MGHRA and YSYEKL. CDR3 nucleotides: TGCGCCAGCAGCCAATCCGGGACAGGGGTCTCACCCCTCCACTTT. Amino acid sequence: CASSQSGTGVSPLHF.

The rearrangement links TRBV2 to TRBJ1-4; 7 nucleotides line up with TRBD1. Per germline, CDR1 SNHLY and CDR2 FYNNEI. V trimming: 3 bases; J trimming: 7 bases; junction bases outside the gene matches: 8. The CDR3 sequence is 15 residues long. CDR3 in amino acids: CASSDPGQRGEKLFF. The CDR3 coding sequence is TGTGCCAGCAGTGATCCGGGACAGAGGGGTGAAAAACTGTTTTTT. Supplemented by reference TRBV2 and TRBJ1-4, the full variable domain reads EPEVTQTPSHQVTQMGQEVILRCVPISNHLYFYWYRQILGQKVEFLVSFYNNEISEKSEIFDDQFSVERPDGSNFTLKIRSTKLEDSAMYFCASSDPGQRGEKLFFGSGTQLSVL.